One T cell receptor beta chain is described in this entry. Its antigen is not identified. These data belong to a study of cytomegalovirus exposure and HLA in healthy donors. Overall study findings and caveats: There were over 150 TCR beta chains listed as cytomegalovirus-associated.

Assay: immunoSEQ multiplex PCR; the TCRdb copy retains only in-frame clones and omits some. The table shows about 79,000 clones, with roughly 93% occurring only once. The sequencing input was PBMCs. The receptor was derived from a woman aged 25 to 39 in good health and CMV-seronegative.

In nucleotides, the CDR3 is TGCGCCAGCAGCTTGTCTGACGGGGGGTCACCCCTCCACTTT. Its translation: CASSLSDGGSPLHF. V usage is TRBV5-1 and J usage is TRBJ1-6; TRBD1 might be the D (5 bases). V was pared by 1 base and J by 10 bases, with 12 bases between. Germline lookup yields CDR1 SGHRS and CDR2 YFSETQ. The CDR3 is made up of 14 amino acids.